Below are 22 T cell receptor beta chains sequenced from a single sample in a study of T-cell memory formation after mild COVID-19 (dated by TCRdb to the early 2020s). The library was produced with 5' RACE. The instrument was an Illumina NovaSeq 6000. TCRdb handled the public reads itself, with Q25 trimming in fastp and clone calling in MiXCR, and kept productive beta chains. Merged by CDR3 protein, the rows form single entries marked with the most common genes and DNA. The sample table contains a few hundred thousand distinct CDR3 sequences; only one count was recorded for about 22% of them. The top ten clonotypes cover about 8.2% of the sample. Sample: PBMCs or a T cell subset sorted from them (not recorded which). These TCRs come from an adult woman who had mild COVID-19 (a few samples of this study predate the infection). The sample titles of this study are shuffled in the database, so cell type and time point are left out; the donor was told from shared clones.

This clonotype was found a few times. CDR3 region: CASSFSAGSGEAFF. The CDR3 coding sequence is TGTGCCAGCAGCTTTTCTGCGGGGAGCGGTGAAGCTTTCTTT. The J gene is TRBJ1-1, the V gene TRBV11-2; unclear D gene. This CDR3 has 14 residues. V was cut by 3 bases and J by 7 bases, with 15 bases left in between. The germline V gene encodes CDR1 SGHAT and CDR2 FQNNGV. Based on the CDR3 plus reference TRBV11-2 and TRBJ1-1, the full variable domain is EAGVAQSPRYKIIEKRQSVAFWCNPISGHATLYWYQQILGQGPKLLIQFQNNGVVDDSQLPKDRFSAERLKGVDSTLKIQPAKLEDSAVYLCASSFSAGSGEAFFGQGTRLTVV.

This clonotype was seen more than once but under ten times. The chain links TRBV29-1 to TRBJ2-5, with D perhaps being TRBD1 or TRBD2 (5 bases each). CDR1 SQVTM and CDR2 ANQGSEA come from the germline V gene. Trimming stripped 0 bases from V and 5 bases from J, with 13 bases between. This CDR3 region has 14 residues. The DNA for the CDR3 is TGCAGCGTTGAAGATTCAGGGCGGGTCGAGACCCAGTACTTC. Amino acid sequence: CSVEDSGRVETQYF.

This chain connects TRBV19 to TRBJ1-1; the D gene is possibly TRBD1 (6 bases). Germline CDR1 reads LNHDA; CDR2 reads SQIVND (reference sequence). The CDR3 runs to 15 residues. V lost 6 bases to trimming and J lost 8 bases, with 22 bases between them. The CDR3 region is CASSFRGDARDEAFF. The CDR3 DNA is TGTGCCAGTAGCTTCAGGGGCGACGCAAGGGACGAAGCTTTCTTT. Combining the CDR3 with reference TRBV19 and TRBJ1-1 gives the whole variable domain DGGITQSPKYLFRKEGQNVTLSCEQNLNHDAMYWYRQDPGQGLRLIYYSQIVNDFQKGDIAEGYSVSREKKESFPLTVTSAQKNPTAFYLCASSFRGDARDEAFFGQGTRLTVV.

The chain joins TRBV2 to TRBJ2-7, with D unclear. V lost 7 bases and J lost 0, with 13 bases in between. This CDR3 contains 14 residues. Looked up from germline, CDR1 is SNHLY and CDR2 is FYNNEI. Written as DNA, the CDR3 is TGTGCCAGCACTTTGATAGGAAGCTCCTACGAGCAGTACTTC. This sequence encodes CASTLIGSSYEQYF. The full variable domain, its missing parts supplied by reference TRBV2 and TRBJ2-7, is EPEVTQTPSHQVTQMGQEVILRCVPISNHLYFYWYRQILGQKVEFLVSFYNNEISEKSEIFDDQFSVERPDGSNFTLKIRSTKLEDSAMYFCASTLIGSSYEQYFGPGTRLTVT.

The table lists this clonotype with a few counts. The chain uses TRBV7-8 and TRBJ2-7; the match to TRBD2 covers 9 bases. The germline V gene encodes CDR1 SGHVS and CDR2 FQNEAQ. The CDR3 has 18 residues. V shed 0 bases, J shed 4 bases, and the junction held 13 bases outside the gene matches. The CDR3 nucleotides read TGTGCCAGCAGCTTAGCCACCCTGCGTAGCGGGGGAGGGTACGAGCAGTACTTC. Its protein is CASSLATLRSGGGYEQYF.

The chain recombines TRBV7-8 with TRBJ2-7; the D gene is possibly TRBD2 (5 bases). V was pared by 5 bases and J by 5 bases, with 13 bases between. Germline CDR1 reads SGHVS; CDR2 reads FQNEAQ. CDR3 length equals 13 residues. CDR3 amino acids: CASSPWELNEQYF. Here the CDR3 DNA reads TGTGCCAGCAGCCCATGGGAGTTAAACGAGCAGTACTTC.

A few counts support this clonotype. The rearrangement joins TRBV5-4 to TRBJ2-3; 7 bases match TRBD2. Germline lookup yields CDR1 SGHNT and CDR2 YYREEE (reference sequence). The ends lost 0 bases at V and 1 base at J; junction bases unmatched: 20. This CDR3 region has 21 residues. CDR3 residues: CASSLAPLMAGVFHGTDTQYF. CDR3 coding DNA: TGTGCCAGCAGCTTGGCCCCCCTGATGGCGGGAGTATTTCATGGCACAGATACGCAGTATTTT.

The rearrangement uses TRBV7-9 and TRBJ2-7, with D perhaps being TRBD1 or TRBD2 (5 bases each). V was shortened by 2 bases and J by 3 bases, with 11 bases between the two germline ends. The germline V gene has CDR1 SEHNR and CDR2 FQNEAQ (reference sequence). This CDR3 contains 14 residues. The CDR3 spells CASSLLVGGYEQYF. CDR3 in DNA: TGTGCCAGCAGCTTATTGGTTGGGGGCTACGAGCAGTACTTC.

This clonotype turned up a few times. The rearrangement links TRBV11-2 to TRBJ2-7; 7 bases are a match to TRBD1. CDR1 is SGHAT, CDR2 FQNNGV, per germline. The V segment lost 2 bases and the J segment 4 bases; nucleotides outside the gene matches: 5. CDR3 length equals 14 residues. The CDR3 DNA reads as TGTGCCAGCAGCTTAACGACAGGGCGGTACGAGCAGTACTTC. Its translation is CASSLTTGRYEQYF.

The chain combines TRBV12-3 or TRBV12-4 with TRBJ1-2; the D is unclear. V was shortened by 5 bases and J by 1 base, with 14 bases between the two germline ends. This CDR3 contains 15 residues. The CDR3 nucleotides are TGTGCCAGCAGTACTCGACTGACCCTTAACTATGGCTACACCTTC. The encoded protein is CASSTRLTLNYGYTF.

This clonotype was detected a few times. The chain combines TRBV5-1 with TRBJ2-7, with D uncertain. With 4 bases removed from V and 9 bases from J, the gap between germline ends came to 8 bases. CDR3 size: 10 residues. Germline V gene lookup returns CDR1 SGHRS and CDR2 YFSETQ. CDR3 nucleotides: TGCGCCAGCAGCCCATGTGGGCAGTACTTC. Translated: CASSPCGQYF.

This clonotype was seen a few times. The rearrangement joins TRBV7-9 to TRBJ2-7, with a weak D call TRBD2 (6 bases). Germline V lookup: CDR1 SEHNR, CDR2 FQNEAQ (reference sequence). The CDR3 runs 15 residues. Between the trimmed V and J ends, which lost 4 bases and 3 bases, there was a span of 16 bases. CDR3 coding DNA: TGTGCCAGCAGCTACGCCGGGACTCCAGACTACGAGCAGTACTTC. This sequence encodes CASSYAGTPDYEQYF.

The chain couples TRBV24-1 to TRBJ2-2; D is perhaps TRBD2 (5 bases). The CDR3 covers 16 residues. With 4 bases removed from V and 5 bases from J, the gap between germline ends came to 16 bases. CDR1 is KGHDR and CDR2 is SFDVKD in the germline V gene. CDR3 in DNA: TGTGCCACCAGTGAGCCCCACTCGGGATGGACCGGGGAGCTGTTTTTT. Translation: CATSEPHSGWTGELFF.

The sample holds a few counts of this clonotype. The chain uses TRBV20-1 and TRBJ1-5, with TRBD1 as a possible D gene (5 bases). The V gene lost 3 bases and the J gene lost 7 bases, with 16 bases spanning the gap. The germline CDR1 and CDR2 sequences are DFQATT and SNEGSKA (reference sequence). The CDR3 contains 14 residues. CDR3 region: CSARRQGNWQPQHF. The DNA for the CDR3 is TGCAGTGCTAGGCGGCAGGGTAACTGGCAGCCCCAGCATTTT.

V is TRBV25-1 and J is TRBJ1-1; D gene uncertain. The CDR3 runs to 13 residues. V was cut by 4 bases and J by 4 bases, with 10 bases left in between. Germline V gene lookup returns CDR1 MGHDK and CDR2 SYGVNS. CDR3 in DNA: TGTGCCAGCAGTGGCCCAACGTTCACTGAAGCTTTCTTT. Encoded protein: CASSGPTFTEAFF.

This chain connects TRBV12-3 or TRBV12-4 to TRBJ2-6; possibly TRBD1 for D (6 bases). The CDR3 has 17 amino acids. V was trimmed by 6 bases and J by 0 bases, leaving 15 bases between them. Here the CDR3 reads CASSPPDSHSGANVLTF. The CDR3 DNA is TGTGCCAGCAGCCCTCCGGACAGCCACTCTGGGGCCAACGTCCTGACTTTC.

The chain uses TRBV5-5 and TRBJ2-5, with D maybe TRBD1 (6 bases). The V end lost 4 bases, the J end lost 4 bases, and 11 bases lay between the germline ends. Germline-derived CDR1 and CDR2 are SGHKS and YYEKEE (reference sequence). This CDR3 contains 13 residues. The DNA of the CDR3 is TGTGCCAGCAGCCCACGGGACACAGAGACCCAGTACTTC. It yields the protein CASSPRDTETQYF.

The V and J genes are TRBV9 and TRBJ2-7; TRBD2 matches at 11 bases. The trim removed 4 bases at V and 3 bases at J, leaving 3 bases unmatched. In germline, CDR1 is SGDLS, CDR2 YYNGEE. The CDR3 is made up of 14 amino acids. Here the CDR3 reads CASSHTSGSYEQYF. CDR3 sequence (DNA): TGTGCCAGCAGCCACACTAGCGGGAGCTACGAGCAGTACTTC. The full variable domain, rest sourced from reference TRBV9 and TRBJ2-7, is DSGVTQTPKHLITATGQRVTLRCSPRSGDLSVYWYQQSLDQGLQFLIQYYNGEERAKGNILERFSAQQFPDLHSELNLSSLELGDSALYFCASSHTSGSYEQYFGPGTRLTVT.

The rearrangement links TRBV20-1 to TRBJ2-1, with 12 positions matching TRBD2. Germline V CDR1 and CDR2: DFQATT, SNEGSKA (reference sequence). The J segment lost 8 bases and the V segment lost 0 bases, leaving 11 bases of the junction unmatched. This CDR3 is built from 17 residues. Here the CDR3 DNA reads TGCAGTGCTAGAGATCGCCTACTAGCGGGAGGCTTGGATGAGCAGTTCTTC. Protein product: CSARDRLLAGGLDEQFF.

This clonotype was counted a few times. This chain joins TRBV30 and TRBJ2-1, with 14 bases that match TRBD2. J gave up 8 bases and V 6 bases, and 3 bases lay outside the gene matches. Germline V gene data show CDR1 as GTSNPN and CDR2 as SVGIG (reference sequence). CDR3 length: 13 residues. The DNA for the CDR3 is TGTGCCTGCGGGACTAGCGGGAGCGATGAGCAGTTCTTC. It specifies CACGTSGSDEQFF.

The chain is built from TRBV7-2 and TRBJ2-7, with 8 bases aligning to TRBD2. CDR1 and CDR2 (germline): SGHTA, FQGNSA. The CDR3 extends over 14 amino acids. Trimming removed 4 bases from V and 6 bases from J; junction bases left unmatched: 8. CDR3 in amino acids: CASSYSAGVGEQYF. The CDR3, as DNA: TGTGCCAGCAGCTATTCAGCGGGAGTAGGCGAGCAGTACTTC.

The chain couples TRBV7-3 to TRBJ1-2; D gene ambiguous. V lost 3 bases and J 6 bases, leaving 8 bases between the germline ends. Germline V lookup: CDR1 SGHTA, CDR2 FQGTGA. The CDR3 has 12 amino acids. The DNA for the CDR3 is TGTGCCAGCAGCTTTGACGGTCATGGCTACACCTTC. Protein sequence: CASSFDGHGYTF. Full variable domain (outside the CDR3, taken from reference TRBV7-3 and TRBJ1-2): GAGVSQTPSNKVTEKGKYVELRCDPISGHTALYWYRQSLGQGPEFLIYFQGTGAADDSGLPNDRFFAVRPEGSVSTLKIQRTERGDSAVYLCASSFDGHGYTFGSGTRLTVV.